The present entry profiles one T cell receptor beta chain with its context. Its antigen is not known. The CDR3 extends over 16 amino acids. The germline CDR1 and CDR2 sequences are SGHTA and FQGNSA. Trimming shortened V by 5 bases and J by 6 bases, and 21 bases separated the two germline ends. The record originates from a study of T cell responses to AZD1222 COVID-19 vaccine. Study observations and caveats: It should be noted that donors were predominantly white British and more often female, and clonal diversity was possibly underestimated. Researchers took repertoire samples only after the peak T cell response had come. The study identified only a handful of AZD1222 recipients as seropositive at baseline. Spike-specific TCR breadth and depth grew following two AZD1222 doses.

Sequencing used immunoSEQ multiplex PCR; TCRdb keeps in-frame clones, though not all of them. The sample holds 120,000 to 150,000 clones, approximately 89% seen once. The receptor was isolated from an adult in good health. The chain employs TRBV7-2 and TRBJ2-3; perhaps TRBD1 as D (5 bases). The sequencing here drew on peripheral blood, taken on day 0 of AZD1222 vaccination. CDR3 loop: CASSPDTGSLGDTQYF. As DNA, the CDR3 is TGTGCCAGCAGCCCCGACACAGGATCCTTAGGGGATACGCAGTATTTT.